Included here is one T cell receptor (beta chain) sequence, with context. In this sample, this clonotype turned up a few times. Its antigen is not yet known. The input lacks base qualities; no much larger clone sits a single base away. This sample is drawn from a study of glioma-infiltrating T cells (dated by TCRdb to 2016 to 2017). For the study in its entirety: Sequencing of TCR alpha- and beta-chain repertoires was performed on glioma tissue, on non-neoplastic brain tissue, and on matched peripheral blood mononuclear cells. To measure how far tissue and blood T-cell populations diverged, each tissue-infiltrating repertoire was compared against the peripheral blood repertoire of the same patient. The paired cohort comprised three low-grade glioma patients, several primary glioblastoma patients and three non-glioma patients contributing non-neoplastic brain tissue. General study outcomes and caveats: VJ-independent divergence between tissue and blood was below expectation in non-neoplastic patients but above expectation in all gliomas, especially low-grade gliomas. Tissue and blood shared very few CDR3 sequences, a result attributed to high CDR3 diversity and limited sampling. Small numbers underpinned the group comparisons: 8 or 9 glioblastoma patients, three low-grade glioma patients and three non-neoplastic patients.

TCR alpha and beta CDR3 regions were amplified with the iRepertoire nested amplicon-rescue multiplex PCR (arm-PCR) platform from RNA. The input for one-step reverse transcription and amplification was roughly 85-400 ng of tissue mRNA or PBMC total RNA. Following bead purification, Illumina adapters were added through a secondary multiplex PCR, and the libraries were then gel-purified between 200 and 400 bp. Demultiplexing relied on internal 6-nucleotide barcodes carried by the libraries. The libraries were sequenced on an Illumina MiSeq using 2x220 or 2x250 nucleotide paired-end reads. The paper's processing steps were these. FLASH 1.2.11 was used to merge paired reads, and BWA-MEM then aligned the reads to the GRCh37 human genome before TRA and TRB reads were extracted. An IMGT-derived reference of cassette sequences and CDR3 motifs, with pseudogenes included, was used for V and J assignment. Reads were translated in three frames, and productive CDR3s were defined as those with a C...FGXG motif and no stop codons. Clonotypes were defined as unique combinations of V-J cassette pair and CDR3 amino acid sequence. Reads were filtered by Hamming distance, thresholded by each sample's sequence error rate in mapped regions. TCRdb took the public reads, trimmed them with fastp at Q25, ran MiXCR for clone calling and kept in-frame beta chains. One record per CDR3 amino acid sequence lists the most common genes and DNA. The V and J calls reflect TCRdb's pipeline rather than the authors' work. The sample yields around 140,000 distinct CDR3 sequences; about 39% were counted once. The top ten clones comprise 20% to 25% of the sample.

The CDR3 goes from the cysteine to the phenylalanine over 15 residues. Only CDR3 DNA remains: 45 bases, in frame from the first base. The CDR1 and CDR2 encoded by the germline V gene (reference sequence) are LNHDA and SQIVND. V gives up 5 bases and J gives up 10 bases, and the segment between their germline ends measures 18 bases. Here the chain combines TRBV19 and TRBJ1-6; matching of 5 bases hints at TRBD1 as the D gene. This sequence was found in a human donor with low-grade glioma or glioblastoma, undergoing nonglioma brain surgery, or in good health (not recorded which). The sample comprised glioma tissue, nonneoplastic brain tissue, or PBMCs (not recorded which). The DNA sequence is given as TGTGCCAGTAGTCACGGGGCCCATCGCGAATCACCCCTCCACTTT. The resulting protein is CASSHGAHRESPLHF.